This entry lists 5 T cell receptor beta chains sequenced from one sample in a study of HIV-infected patients and healthy controls. All unsorted peripheral T cells were captured because whole blood was used without fractionation. cDNA was made from about 500 ng RNA using alpha and beta constant primers. Each of the alpha and beta chains got its own library through chain-specific third strand synthesis with indices. TCRdb re-derived calls from the 5' RACE reads in MiXCR, one entry per CDR3 protein. The sample includes some 20,000 distinct CDR3 sequences, approximately 9% seen only once; the top ten take approximately 5.9%. Sequenced material: blood. The receptors stem from an adult in good health.

The sample holds many counts of this clonotype. This chain uses TRBV29-1 with TRBJ2-5; D gene ambiguous. Germline values: CDR1 SQVTM, CDR2 ANQGSEA. There are 12 residues in the CDR3. V gave up 4 bases and J gave up 3 bases, with 9 bases separating them. The CDR3, as DNA: TGCAGCGTTGGCAGGACCGAAGAGACCCAGTACTTC. Protein sequence: CSVGRTEETQYF.

This clonotype showed up many times. V and J are TRBV24-1 and TRBJ2-7, with D hard to call. The ends were cut back, 2 bases at V and 12 bases at J, with 7 bases in the middle. CDR3 length: 10 residues. The germline V gene encodes CDR1 KGHDR and CDR2 SFDVKD. The chain's CDR3 is CATSDSDSYF. The CDR3 nucleotides read TGTGCCACCAGTGATTCAGACTCGTACTTC.

This clonotype was counted at least ten times. V usage is TRBV4-1 and J usage is TRBJ2-2; no clear D. CDR3 length: 14 residues. Germline lookup yields CDR1 MGHRA and CDR2 YSYEKL. Between the trimmed V and J ends, which lost 1 base and 3 bases, there was a span of 6 bases. The CDR3: CASSQAGYTGELFF. Here the CDR3 DNA reads TGCGCCAGCAGCCAAGCTGGTTACACCGGGGAGCTGTTTTTT.

This clonotype was detected ten times or more. This chain links TRBV20-1 with TRBJ2-5, with TRBD2 identical over 13 bases. The junction had 11 bases not matched to a gene; V was cut back by 6 bases and J by 1 base. This CDR3 contains 17 residues. Germline CDR1 is DFQATT and CDR2 is SNEGSKA (reference sequence). DNA of the CDR3: TGCAGTGCCGCGCGGACTAGCGGGAGTGGGTCCCAAGAGACCCAGTACTTC. Translation: CSAARTSGSGSQETQYF.

In this sample, this clonotype turned up many times. The chain links TRBV6-6 to TRBJ2-5; tentatively, D is TRBD2 (7 bases). V dropped 8 bases and J dropped 7 bases, with 20 bases sitting between them. The V gene's germline CDR1 is MNHNY and CDR2 SVGAGI (reference sequence). The CDR3 covers 14 residues. The CDR3, as DNA: TGTGCCAGCGAAGGGGGGGCCCCTGAGGGGACCCAGTACTTC. Translated: CASEGGAPEGTQYF.